A single T cell receptor beta chain is shown here with its context. The sample originates from a study of blood T cell repertoires in COVID-19. Data came from immunoSEQ multiplex PCR; TCRdb stores just in-frame clones and leaves some out. The sample lists 250,000 or so clones, approximately 89% occurring once. The germline V and J ends were trimmed by 2 bases and 3 bases, with 10 bases remaining between them. In germline, CDR1 is MNHEY, CDR2 SVGEGT. The CDR3 spans 14 residues. The clonotype originates from a man in his forties who had been exposed to COVID-19. Input material: PBMCs or T cells enriched from blood (not recorded which). The chain is built from TRBV6-2 or TRBV6-3 and TRBJ1-1; possible D gene TRBD1, 5 bases. The CDR3 DNA sequence: TGTGCCAGCAGTTACCGGGGGTCCCACACTGAAGCTTTCTTT. As protein: CASSYRGSHTEAFF.